This T cell receptor (beta chain) was documented in a study of T cell responses to AZD1222 COVID-19 vaccine. Study observations and caveats: Two AZD1222 doses significantly raised spike-specific TCR breadth and depth over controls. Nearly half of spike-specific TCRs reportedly go after variant regions that carry no mutations.

Assay used: immunoSEQ multiplex PCR; TCRdb lists only in-frame clones, some missing. Here the sample spans 120,000 or so clones, 88% being singletons. As to this clone: Its specificity is not known.

The CDR3 has 12 residues. V lost 6 bases, J lost 0 bases, and 8 bases lay in between. Germline loops: CDR1 SQVTM, CDR2 ANQGSEA. The material sequenced was peripheral blood, taken on day 0 of MenACWY control vaccination. This chain joins TRBV29-1 and TRBJ1-1; no definite D call. This clonotype was obtained from an adult in good health. The CDR3 protein is CSVVYLNTEAFF. The DNA of the CDR3 is TGCAGCGTCGTTTATTTGAACACTGAAGCTTTCTTT.